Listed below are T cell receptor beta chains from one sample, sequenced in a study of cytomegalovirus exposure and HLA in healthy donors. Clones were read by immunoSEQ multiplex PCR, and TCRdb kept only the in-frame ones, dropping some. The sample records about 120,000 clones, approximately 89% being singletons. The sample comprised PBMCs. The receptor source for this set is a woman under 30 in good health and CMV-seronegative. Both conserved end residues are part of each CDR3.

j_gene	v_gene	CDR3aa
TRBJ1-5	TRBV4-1	CASSQGGQGDQPQHF
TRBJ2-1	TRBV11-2	CASSFNRVYNEQFF
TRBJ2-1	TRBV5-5	CASSQGLAKIEQFF
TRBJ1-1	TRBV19	CASSTSYSTEAFF
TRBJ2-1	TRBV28	CASRTSGRFNEQFF
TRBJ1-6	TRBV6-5	CASSYGTINSPLHF
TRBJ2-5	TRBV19	CASSIRPGTGKETQYF
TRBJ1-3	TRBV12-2	CATSGGSGNTIYF
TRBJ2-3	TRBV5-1	CASSLGHPDTQYF
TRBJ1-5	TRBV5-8	CASSLQAPTPRF
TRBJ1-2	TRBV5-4	CASSLEADYGYTF
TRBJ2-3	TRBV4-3	CASSQRTSTDTQYF
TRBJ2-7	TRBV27	CASSSRLDTYEQYF
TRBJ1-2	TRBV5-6	CASSLGQGYHYGYTF
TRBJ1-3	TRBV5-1	CASSPQAVSGNTIYF
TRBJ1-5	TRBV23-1	CASSHPFRGRMDQPQHF
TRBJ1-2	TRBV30	CAVGGVGYGYTF
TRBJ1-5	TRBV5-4	CASSFTGTGANQPQHF
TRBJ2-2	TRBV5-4	CASSLAGTGNTGELFF
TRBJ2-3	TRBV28	CASSFPLSRDTQYF
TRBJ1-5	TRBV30	CAWSRQWGVGQPQHF
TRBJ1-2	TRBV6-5	CASSYDGSFGYGYTF
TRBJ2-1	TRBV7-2	CASLAGFNEQFF
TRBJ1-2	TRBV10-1	CASSPDRARGYTF
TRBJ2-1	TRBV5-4	CASSHVSYSYNEQFF
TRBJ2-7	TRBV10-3	CAISEPPLAGGTYEQYF
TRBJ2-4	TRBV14	CASSQGLAGGVRTLAKNIQYF
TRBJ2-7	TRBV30	CAWSPGLAISYEQYF
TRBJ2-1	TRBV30	CAWSLTSGRYNEQFF
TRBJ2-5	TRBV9	CASSVGVPGQQELPQYF
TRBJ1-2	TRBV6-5	CASSLEGGYGYTF
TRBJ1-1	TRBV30	CAWNRVGWNTEAFF
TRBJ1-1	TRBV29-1	CSVVYYPVYVGGGGAENTEAFF
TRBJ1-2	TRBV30	CAWTFLGGGSGYTF
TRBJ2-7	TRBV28	CASSSYGGNRSYEQYF
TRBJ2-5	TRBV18	CASSPSTGEETQYF
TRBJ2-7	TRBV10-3	CAISESKLLPGQGFWNEQYF
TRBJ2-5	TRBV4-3	CASSHTKREGSETQYF
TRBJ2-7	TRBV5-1	CASSLSQRENEQYF
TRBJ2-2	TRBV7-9	CASSLKFTGSGTGELFF
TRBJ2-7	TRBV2	CASSGQGAFYEQYF
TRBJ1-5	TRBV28	CASSPGGGRNQPQHF
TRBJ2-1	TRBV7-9	CASSSRYSYNEQFF
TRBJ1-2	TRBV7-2	CASRRDRTNYGYTF
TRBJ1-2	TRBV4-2	CASSPTLGTEGTFF
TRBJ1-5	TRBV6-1	CASSGTGVDQPQHF
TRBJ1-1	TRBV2	CASSSGGGYTEAFF
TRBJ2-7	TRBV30	CAWSGAMAYEQYF
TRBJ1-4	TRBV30	CACQGGGIREKLFF
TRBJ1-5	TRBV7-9	CASSLGRGPEPQHF
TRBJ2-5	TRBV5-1	CASSLDRSGETQYF
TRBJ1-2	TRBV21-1	CASSKACRGYTF
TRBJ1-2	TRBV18	CASSATGDGYTF
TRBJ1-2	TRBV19	CASAPGTGGRSSGYTF
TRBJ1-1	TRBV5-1	CASSLGGQGSTEAFF
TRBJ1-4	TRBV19	CASSRDRDNEKLFF
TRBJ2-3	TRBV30	CAWSVTSTDTQYF
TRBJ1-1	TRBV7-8	CASRIRRDNTEAFF